Only a few counts were recorded for the clone carrying this T cell receptor beta chain. CDR1 is SGHRS and CDR2 is YFSETQ in the germline V gene. The CDR3 covers 13 residues. V dropped 1 base and J dropped 5 bases, with 8 bases sitting between them. This entry comes from a study of graft-versus-host responses after intestinal transplantation. General study findings and limits: The authors found GvH clones in recipient marrow, some appearing first in ileum or blood. Allograft graft-versus-host to host-versus-graft clonal ratios ran high in patients with graft-donor T cell macrochimerism.

Sequencing was performed with immunoSEQ multiplex PCR; in TCRdb, only in-frame clones are kept and a portion is missing. The data hold around 21,000 clones, with roughly 33% observed a single time. The rearrangement uses TRBV5-1 and TRBJ2-3; D is unresolved. This clonotype originated in a human patient who was an organ donor for intestinal transplantation. This sample comprised alloreactive CD4+ T cells from a mixed lymphocyte reaction culture, obtained before transplantation. Noted subset: CFSE-low proliferating T cells sorted from approximately 6-day pre-transplant mixed lymphocyte reaction (GvH or HvG direction). CDR3 region: CASSLIWGDTQYF. The DNA for the CDR3 is TGCGCCAGCAGCTTGATATGGGGAGATACGCAGTATTTT. Supplemented by reference TRBV5-1 and TRBJ2-3, the full variable domain reads KAGVTQTPRYLIKTRGQQVTLSCSPISGHRSVSWYQQTPGQGLQFLFEYFSETQRNKGNFPGRFSGRQFSNSRSEMNVSTLELGDSALYLCASSLIWGDTQYFGPGTRLTVL.